This entry lists 17 T cell receptor beta chains sequenced from one sample in a study of blood T cells in healthy people across ages (dated by TCRdb to between 2014 and 2017). The library was made by 5' RACE. The sample was run on an Illumina HiSeq 2500. The second PCR ran for about 7 to 11 cycles and used a J-beta primer mix along with a sample-barcoded 5' primer. TCRdb handled the public reads itself, with Q25 trimming in fastp and clone calling in MiXCR, and kept productive beta chains. Each record represents a unique CDR3 protein, reported with the most common genes and DNA among its rows. The sample table shows around 1.7 million distinct CDR3 sequences, and 28% are seen once. The top ten hold 7% to 9% of the sample. Input material: blood. These receptors were obtained from a woman aged 30 to 39 in good health.

There are many counts of this clonotype. The CDR3 region has the DNA TGTGCCAGCAGCTTAATCCCAGAAGAGACCCAGTACTTC. Translated: CASSLIPEETQYF. The V gene is TRBV7-3, the J gene TRBJ2-5; unclear D gene. CDR3 length: 13 amino acids. The germline V and J ends were trimmed by 1 base and 3 bases, with 6 bases remaining between them. Per germline, CDR1 SGHTA and CDR2 FQGTGA.

This clonotype came up a few times. The chain uses TRBV19 and TRBJ1-4, with D uncertain. The germline V gene encodes CDR1 LNHDA and CDR2 SQIVND (reference sequence). V dropped 4 bases and J dropped 8 bases, with 14 bases sitting between them. The CDR3 covers 14 residues. CDR3 protein: CASSRTDLGEKLFF. The CDR3 region has the DNA TGTGCCAGTAGTAGGACCGACCTGGGGGAAAAACTGTTTTTT.

The V gene is TRBV6-6, the J gene TRBJ2-7, with D perhaps TRBD1 (6 bases). V lost 3 bases and J lost 6, with 18 bases in between. The CDR3 is 15 amino acids. Looked up from germline, CDR1 is MNHNY and CDR2 is SVGAGI (reference sequence). The CDR3 sequence: CASSYRQGGVSEQYF. The CDR3 coding sequence is TGTGCCAGCAGTTATAGACAAGGGGGAGTGAGCGAGCAGTACTTC.

This clonotype was detected a few times. J is TRBJ2-7 and V is TRBV5-1; TRBD2 matches at 11 bases. This CDR3 contains 15 residues. CDR1 SGHRS and CDR2 YFSETQ come from the germline V gene. V gave up 4 bases and J gave up 3 bases; unmatched junction bases: 6. The CDR3 sequence is CASSPSGTSGYEQYF. The CDR3 DNA reads as TGCGCCAGCAGCCCGTCCGGGACTAGCGGCTACGAGCAGTACTTC.

The chain combines TRBV7-2 with TRBJ2-1, with 12 positions matching TRBD2. CDR3 length: 17 amino acids. V lost 10 bases and J lost 6; bases outside the gene matches: 16. The germline V gene encodes CDR1 SGHTA and CDR2 FQGNSA. The CDR3 region has the DNA TGTGCCACCCTCCGTGGGGTTCTAGCGGGAGGGCCCAATGAGCAGTTCTTC. The encoded protein is CATLRGVLAGGPNEQFF. Filled out from reference TRBV7-2 and TRBJ2-1, the complete variable domain reads GAGVSQSPSNKVTEKGKDVELRCDPISGHTALYWYRQSLGQGLEFLIYFQGNSAPDKSGLPSDRFSAERTGGSVSTLTIQRTQQEDSAVYLCATLRGVLAGGPNEQFFGPGTRLTVL.

The chain combines TRBV6-6 with TRBJ2-2, with D possibly TRBD2 on 5 matching bases. The CDR3 is 12 amino acids. V dropped 7 bases and J dropped 4 bases, with 7 bases sitting between them. Germline values: CDR1 MNHNY, CDR2 SVGAGI (reference sequence). CDR3 nucleotide sequence: TGTGCCAGCATCGGGGTCACCGGGGAGCTGTTTTTT. Translation gives CASIGVTGELFF.

This chain links TRBV6-5 with TRBJ2-1; 13 nucleotides align to TRBD2. CDR1 is MNHEY, CDR2 SVGAGI, per germline. Trimming removed 0 bases from V and 0 bases from J; junction bases left unmatched: 8. There are 20 residues in the CDR3. CDR3 region: CASSYSSGLAGPSSYNEQFF. The DNA of the CDR3 is TGTGCCAGCAGTTACTCCTCGGGACTAGCGGGGCCGAGCTCCTACAATGAGCAGTTCTTC.

The rearrangement uses TRBV6-2 or TRBV6-3 and TRBJ2-1; no clear D gene. The germline gives CDR1 MNHEY, CDR2 SVGEGT. The length of the CDR3 is 16 residues. Trimming cost V 2 bases and J 9 bases, with 20 bases left between them. Here the CDR3 reads CASSYILVLTMGEQFF. In DNA, the CDR3 is TGTGCCAGCAGTTACATTCTAGTATTAACTATGGGTGAGCAGTTCTTC.

The table lists this clonotype with a few counts. This sequence joins TRBV7-9 and TRBJ2-7; the D gene could be TRBD1 or TRBD2 (5 bases each). Germline V gene lookup returns CDR1 SEHNR and CDR2 FQNEAQ (reference sequence). Trimming took 4 bases from V and 11 from J, leaving 12 bases between them. The CDR3 extends over 11 amino acids. CDR3 sequence reads: CASSSGTQEYF. In nucleotides, the CDR3 is TGTGCCAGCAGCTCCGGGACCCAGGAGTACTTC.

This clonotype was picked up a small number of times. CDR3 amino acids: CAWVGGIWDTEAFF. CDR3 coding DNA: TGTGCCTGGGTTGGGGGAATATGGGACACTGAAGCTTTCTTT. The chain couples TRBV30 to TRBJ1-1; possibly TRBD1 for D (5 bases). Germline V gives CDR1 GTSNPN, CDR2 SVGIG (reference sequence). The CDR3 spans 14 residues. V was cut by 5 bases and J by 3 bases, with 16 bases left in between.

This chain links TRBV6-2 or TRBV6-3 with TRBJ2-3; D tentatively fits TRBD1 or TRBD2 (7 bases each). This CDR3 has 15 amino acids. Germline loops: CDR1 MNHEY, CDR2 SVGEGT. Trimming took off 2 bases at V and 8 bases at J, with 17 bases between the two ends. Here the CDR3 DNA reads TGTGCCAGCAGTTACGTCCAGGGGGGGAGGAGTACGCAGTATTTT. Protein sequence: CASSYVQGGRSTQYF.

This clonotype has more than one count but fewer than ten. V gene TRBV21-1 combines with J gene TRBJ2-7; the D segment call TRBD2 is taken from the table without a DNA check. TRBV21-1 is reported as a pseudogene. CDR3 length: 13 amino acids. CDR3 bases: TGTGCCAGCAGCGCAGGGAGGAACGTTGAGCAGTACTTC. As protein: CASSAGRNVEQYF.

This chain connects TRBV7-3 to TRBJ2-2; 9 bases align to TRBD1. The CDR3 consists of 16 residues. Germline CDR1 SGHTA, CDR2 FQGTGA. The trim removed 5 bases at V and 6 bases at J, leaving 10 bases unmatched. As DNA, the CDR3 is TGTGCCAGCAGCCGCAGTTCCGGGACAGGGTCCGGGGAGCTGTTTTTT. Its translation is CASSRSSGTGSGELFF.

This clonotype was seen repeatedly, ten times or more. The chain employs TRBV3-1 and TRBJ2-7; 11 bases fit TRBD2. V lost 5 bases and J lost 4; bases outside the gene matches: 4. CDR1 is LGHDT, CDR2 YNNKEL, per germline (reference sequence). This CDR3 is 14 amino acids long. The CDR3 sequence is CASSGSGRAYEQYF. In DNA form, the CDR3 reads TGTGCCAGCAGCGGTAGCGGGAGGGCTTACGAGCAGTACTTC.

This sequence joins TRBV20-1 and TRBJ2-1, with 11 bases lining up with TRBD2. The germline gives CDR1 DFQATT, CDR2 SNEGSKA (reference sequence). The CDR3 length is 15 residues. V trimming: 5 bases; J trimming: 6 bases; junction bases outside the gene matches: 9. The CDR3 is CSAAQLAGVSNEQFF. The CDR3 DNA reads as TGCAGTGCTGCCCAACTAGCGGGAGTGAGCAATGAGCAGTTCTTC.

This chain joins TRBV10-3 and TRBJ1-1; the D gene is possibly TRBD1 (6 bases). The CDR3 is made up of 14 amino acids. Trimming removed 6 bases from V and 1 base from J, with 12 bases in between. The germline CDR1 and CDR2 sequences are ENHRY and SYGVKD. The CDR3 region is CAIRGALSNTEAFF. The CDR3 DNA sequence: TGTGCCATCAGGGGGGCCCTATCGAACACTGAAGCTTTCTTT.

In its sample, this clonotype was seen a few times. The V call is TRBV20-1, the J call TRBJ2-3; D is ambiguous. The CDR3 contains 12 residues. CDR1 is DFQATT and CDR2 is SNEGSKA in the germline V gene (reference sequence). Trimming removed 7 bases from V and 3 bases from J, with 11 bases in between. The CDR3 spells CSDSGLTDTQYF. The CDR3 coding sequence is TGCAGTGACTCCGGGTTGACAGATACGCAGTATTTT.